This T cell receptor beta chain stems from a study of CD8+CD57+ T cells in acquired aplastic anemia. Study summary: Sorted CD4+ and CD8+ cells gave a mean 3.2 ug DNA, range roughly 0.2 to 27.4 ug.

Genomic DNA served as template for TCR beta VDJ and CDR3 profiling. Each CDR3 protein gets one entry after TCRdb re-called the reads with MiXCR. The repertoire holds roughly 93,000 distinct CDR3 sequences, with roughly 70% as singletons. This clonotype appeared many times. Germline CDR1 SGHDT, CDR2 YYEEEE. CDR3 length equals 13 residues. V lost 6 bases, J lost 4 bases, and 13 bases lay in between. Patients who underwent sequencing had shown CD8+CD57+ cell expansion by flow cytometry. The chain uses TRBV5-6 and TRBJ2-5; D might be TRBD1 (5 bases). This clonotype was obtained from a human donor with aplastic anemia. The sequenced sample consisted of sorted CD4+, CD8+, or CD8+CD57+ T cells (not recorded which) from PBMCs. Written as DNA, the CDR3 is TGTGCCAGCAACTTAAGGGGCTCAGAGACCCAGTACTTC. This codes for CASNLRGSETQYF.